The 22 T cell receptor beta chains given below trace back to one sample, sequenced in a study of CD8+CD57+ T cells in acquired aplastic anemia. Genomic DNA served as template for TCR beta VDJ and CDR3 profiling. From the reads, TCRdb called clonotypes with MiXCR, one entry per CDR3 protein. The repertoire holds over 150,000 distinct CDR3 sequences, approximately 43% seen once, with around 0.96% in the top ten. The sequencing input was sorted CD4+, CD8+, or CD8+CD57+ T cells (not recorded which) from PBMCs. These receptors all come from a human donor in good health.

CDR3 coding DNA: TGCAGTGCTAGAGGACGGAACTTGGGGACATGGACGCAGTATTTT. Its translation: CSARGRNLGTWTQYF. This chain connects TRBV20-1 to TRBJ2-3, with a weak D call TRBD1 (6 bases). Germline values: CDR1 DFQATT, CDR2 SNEGSKA (reference sequence). This CDR3 is 15 amino acids long. Trimming shortened V by 1 base and J by 9 bases, and 20 bases separated the two germline ends.

V is TRBV24-1 and J is TRBJ2-5; possible D gene TRBD2, 6 bases. This CDR3 is built from 16 residues. Trimming removed 3 bases from V and 2 bases from J, with 15 bases in between. Looked up from germline, CDR1 is KGHDR and CDR2 is SFDVKD. As DNA, the CDR3 is TGTGCCACCAGTGATAGTCGCCGGCGGGGACAAGAGACCCAGTACTTC. Its translation: CATSDSRRRGQETQYF.

This clonotype was counted only a few times. A much larger clone differs by one base, so this may be a read error. The J gene is TRBJ1-6, the V gene TRBV12-3 or TRBV12-4, with TRBD1 as a possible D gene (6 bases). The length of the CDR3 is 11 residues. Written as DNA, the CDR3 is TGTGCCAGCTTGGCCAGGGGACCCCCCCACTTT. Protein sequence: CASLARGPPHF.

The sample holds many counts of this clonotype. This chain uses TRBV28 with TRBJ1-6; 7 positions match TRBD1. Germline V CDR1 and CDR2: MDHEN, SYDVKM. V was clipped by 9 bases and J by 7 bases; unmatched bases: 6. This CDR3 contains 13 residues. CDR3 region: CASVDRENSPLHF. The CDR3 DNA is TGTGCCAGTGTTGACAGGGAGAATTCACCCCTCCACTTT. The full variable domain, completed using reference TRBV28 and TRBJ1-6, is DVKVTQSSRYLVKRTGEKVFLECVQDMDHENMFWYRQDPGLGLRLIYFSYDVKMKEKGDIPEGYSVSREKKERFSLILESASTNQTSMYLCASVDRENSPLHFGNGTRLTVT.

This sequence joins TRBV7-2 and TRBJ1-1, with TRBD1 matching 7 bases. Germline V CDR1 and CDR2: SGHTA, FQGNSA. V shed 8 bases, J shed 7 bases, and the junction held 7 bases outside the gene matches. There are 12 residues in the CDR3. CDR3 in amino acids: CASGWDRGEAFF. Written as DNA, the CDR3 is TGTGCCAGCGGGTGGGACAGAGGTGAAGCTTTCTTT.

This clonotype was seen a handful of times. This chain connects TRBV5-1 to TRBJ2-5; 12 bases match TRBD2. The CDR3 runs to 16 residues. The germline CDR1 and CDR2 sequences are SGHRS and YFSETQ. The V and J ends lost 3 bases and 5 bases, in that order; junction bases with no gene match: 8. As DNA, the CDR3 is TGCGCCAGCAGCTGGGAGACTAGCGGGAGAGGGGAGACCCAGTACTTC. It encodes CASSWETSGRGETQYF.

In its sample, this clonotype was seen many times. The chain carries TRBV7-6 and TRBJ2-6; unclear D gene. Germline CDR1 and CDR2: SGHVS and FNYEAQ. Trimming pared 1 base from V and 2 bases from J, leaving 9 bases between. The CDR3 sequence is 16 residues long. CDR3 residues: CASSLGPGAGANVLTF. The CDR3 nucleotides read TGTGCCAGCAGCTTAGGACCAGGTGCTGGGGCCAACGTCCTGACTTTC. Full variable domain (rest looked up from reference TRBV7-6 and TRBJ2-6): GAGVSQSPRYKVTKRGQDVALRCDPISGHVSLYWYRQALGQGPEFLTYFNYEAQQDKSGLPNDRFSAERPEGSISTLTIQRTEQRDSAMYRCASSLGPGAGANVLTFGAGSRLTVL.

This sequence joins TRBV29-1 and TRBJ2-7; D may be TRBD1 (6 bases). The CDR3 runs 13 residues. CDR1 SQVTM and CDR2 ANQGSEA come from the germline V gene. Trimming removed 3 bases from V and 5 bases from J, with 14 bases in between. CDR3 DNA: TGCAGCGTTGAGGGGCAGGGGTTCAACGAGCAGTACTTC. As protein: CSVEGQGFNEQYF.

This clonotype was observed a single time. With a much larger clone just one base away, this may be a read error. Because it lacks the conserved phenylalanine or tryptophan at the end, this CDR3 is likely a read error. The chain combines TRBV27 with TRBJ2-7; perhaps D is TRBD1 or TRBD2 (5 bases each). Per germline, CDR1 MNHEY and CDR2 SMNVEV (reference sequence). V lost 7 bases, J lost 0 bases, and 13 bases lay in between. The CDR3 length is 14 residues. CDR3 sequence: CASTRGPHSYEQYL. The CDR3 DNA reads as TGTGCCAGCACTCGGGGCCCACACTCCTACGAGCAGTACCTC.

Concerning this clonotype: This CDR3 fails to terminate in the conserved phenylalanine or tryptophan, so it likely reflects a read error. The DNA is omitted, as the CDR3 cannot be located on it reliably, and the CDR3 follows TCRdb's listing. The chain recombines TRBV10-1 with TRBJ2-7; the table's D gene call, TRBD1, was not cross checked with the DNA. The CDR3 length is 11 residues, termini included. In germline, CDR1 is WNHNN, CDR2 SYGVQD (reference sequence). CDR3 in amino acids: CASSLSSLNVL.

This clonotype appeared a single time. A clone one base away is much larger, so this may be a read error. The chain uses TRBV4-2 and TRBJ2-5, with 9 positions matching TRBD2. The junction had 9 bases not matched to a gene; V was cut back by 1 base and J by 0 bases. CDR1 LGHNA and CDR2 YNFKEQ come from the germline V gene. The CDR3 loop spans 18 amino acids. The CDR3 is CASSQGRSSGGNQETQYF. CDR3 in DNA: TGTGCCAGCAGCCAAGGACGGAGTAGCGGGGGAAACCAAGAGACCCAGTACTTC.

This chain connects TRBV7-8 to TRBJ2-5; a weak D match, TRBD1 (5 bases). Deletions cut 1 base from V and 2 bases from J, with 11 bases between. Germline loops: CDR1 SGHVS, CDR2 FQNEAQ. The CDR3 extends over 15 amino acids. The CDR3 is CASSLGGRLQETQYF. In DNA form, the CDR3 reads TGTGCCAGCAGCTTAGGGGGCCGGCTTCAAGAGACCCAGTACTTC.

This clonotype was seen at least ten times. The chain uses TRBV5-1 and TRBJ2-1, with 9 bases identical to TRBD2. V lost 0 bases and J lost 9; bases outside the gene matches: 10. This CDR3 comprises 16 residues. Germline V gene lookup returns CDR1 SGHRS and CDR2 YFSETQ. The CDR3 spells CASSLDLLAGGGEQFF. The CDR3 region has the DNA TGCGCCAGCAGCTTGGACCTCCTGGCGGGAGGGGGTGAGCAGTTCTTC.

This clonotype was observed many times. This chain joins TRBV11-2 and TRBJ2-3; 8 nucleotides line up with TRBD2. Germline V gives CDR1 SGHAT, CDR2 FQNNGV. The CDR3 is 16 residues long. V was pared by 4 bases and J by 1 base, with 7 bases of the junction left unmatched. CDR3 in amino acids: CASSSARGGGTDTQYF. CDR3 in DNA: TGTGCCAGCAGCTCTGCTCGGGGGGGGGGCACAGATACGCAGTATTTT.

The genes are TRBV5-4 and TRBJ2-2; maybe TRBD2 (6 bases). V lost 4 bases to trimming and J lost 8 bases, with 15 bases between them. The V gene's germline CDR1 is SGHNT and CDR2 YYREEE (reference sequence). The length of the CDR3 is 14 residues. CDR3 coding DNA: TGTGCCAGCAGCCAAACTAGCCCCACTGGGGAGCTGTTTTTT. Translation: CASSQTSPTGELFF.

This clonotype was counted ten times or more. The chain combines TRBV20-1 with TRBJ1-5, with D unclear. V lost 0 bases and J lost 0, with 3 bases in between. The CDR3 sequence is 13 residues long. Germline V gene data show CDR1 as DFQATT and CDR2 as SNEGSKA (reference sequence). The CDR3 spells CSARDFSNQPQHF. CDR3 sequence (DNA): TGCAGTGCTAGAGACTTTAGCAATCAGCCCCAGCATTTT.

The V call is TRBV24-1, the J call TRBJ2-1; 7 positions match TRBD1. The CDR3 runs 12 residues. Germline assignment: CDR1 KGHDR and CDR2 SFDVKD. V was clipped by 6 bases and J by 12 bases; unmatched bases: 7. For the CDR3, the DNA is TGTGCCACCAGTTCGACACAGGGGTCGCAGTTCTTC. The encoded protein is CATSSTQGSQFF.

The rearrangement links TRBV5-1 to TRBJ2-1, with D unresolved. The CDR3 spans 19 residues. Trimming shortened V by 1 base and J by 6 bases, and 26 bases separated the two germline ends. Germline loops: CDR1 SGHRS, CDR2 YFSETQ. The CDR3, as DNA: TGCGCCAGCAGCTTGATAATCGTTTTAGGTTCAGTCCGAACCAATGAGCAGTTCTTC. Amino acids: CASSLIIVLGSVRTNEQFF.

The table lists this clonotype with many counts. The chain combines TRBV6-6 with TRBJ1-1; D is undetermined. Trimming stripped 2 bases from V and 7 bases from J, with 14 bases between. The V gene's germline CDR1 is MNHNY and CDR2 SVGAGI (reference sequence). The CDR3 sequence is 14 residues long. CDR3 region: CASSYVAASGEAFF. In DNA, the CDR3 is TGTGCCAGCAGTTACGTGGCGGCCAGTGGTGAAGCTTTCTTT.

This clonotype was picked up many times. The V and J genes are TRBV20-1 and TRBJ1-3, with D uncertain. The CDR3 totals 16 residues. The V end lost 0 bases, the J end lost 0 bases, and 12 bases lay between the germline ends. Per the germline V gene, CDR1 is DFQATT and CDR2 is SNEGSKA (reference sequence). CDR3 nucleotides: TGCAGTGCTAGAGATCTCTTATCTCCCTCTGGAAACACCATATATTTT. Protein sequence: CSARDLLSPSGNTIYF.

The genes are TRBV7-2 and TRBJ2-7, with D hard to call. The CDR3 has 13 residues. The germline CDR1 and CDR2 sequences are SGHTA and FQGNSA. The V and J ends lost 1 base and 6 bases respectively, with 10 bases between them. The CDR3 DNA sequence: TGTGCCAGCAGCTTAGGGTTTTATTCCGAGCAGTACTTC. Translation gives CASSLGFYSEQYF.

This clonotype was seen ten or more times. The chain carries TRBV7-8 and TRBJ2-7; D call uncertain. Trimming removed 3 bases from V and 2 bases from J, with 8 bases in between. The germline CDR1 and CDR2 sequences are SGHVS and FQNEAQ. The CDR3 totals 13 residues. The CDR3 DNA follows: TGTGCCAGCAGCTTCGGCGGAACCTACGAGCAGTACTTC. Translated, it gives CASSFGGTYEQYF.